This T cell receptor (beta chain) stems from a study of cytomegalovirus exposure and HLA in healthy donors. PCR used 60 Vbeta primers and 13 Jbeta primers. Using immunoSEQ multiplex PCR, the repertoire was profiled, and TCRdb retains in-frame clones only, with some absent. The table includes 150,000 to 200,000 clones, approximately 80% detected once. This clone was observed a few times. The antigen is undetermined. Overall study findings and caveats: Fewer N-insertions (relative to the roughly 700-donor mean) were reportedly seen in an Asian-associated ancestry cluster in a later analysis. Earlier results showed most TCR beta V segments being productive about 90% or about 30% of the time. The authors enumerated roughly 160 TCR beta chains as linked to cytomegalovirus. Most of the CMV-associated TCR beta chains (in a later analysis) appeared to be HLA-restricted.

This TCR derives from a male donor in good health and CMV-seropositive. Material for sequencing was PBMCs.

In DNA form, the CDR3 reads TGTGCCAGCAGGCTAGACGTTAGGGGAAACACTGAAGCTTTCTTT. This codes for CASRLDVRGNTEAFF. This chain links TRBV6-4 with TRBJ1-1; a possible D gene is TRBD1 (5 bases). The ends were cut back, 6 bases at V and 2 bases at J, with 16 bases in the middle. Germline CDR1 MRHNA, CDR2 SNTAGT. The CDR3 extends over 15 amino acids.